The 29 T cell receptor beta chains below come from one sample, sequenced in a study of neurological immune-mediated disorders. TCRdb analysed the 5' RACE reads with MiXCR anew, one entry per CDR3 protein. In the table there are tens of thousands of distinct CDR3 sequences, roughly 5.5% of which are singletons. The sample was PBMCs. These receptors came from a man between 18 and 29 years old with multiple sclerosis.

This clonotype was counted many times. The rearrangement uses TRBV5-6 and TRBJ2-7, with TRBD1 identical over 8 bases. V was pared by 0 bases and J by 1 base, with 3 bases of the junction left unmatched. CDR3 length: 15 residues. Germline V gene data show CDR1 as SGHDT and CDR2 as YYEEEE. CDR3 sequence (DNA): TGTGCCAGCAGCTTGGTGAGACAGGGGTCCTACGAGCAGTACTTC. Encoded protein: CASSLVRQGSYEQYF. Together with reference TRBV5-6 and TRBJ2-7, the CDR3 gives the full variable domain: DAGVTQSPTHLIKTRGQQVTLRCSPKSGHDTVSWYQQALGQGPQFIFQYYEEEERQRGNFPDRFSGHQFPNYSSELNVNALLLGDSALYLCASSLVRQGSYEQYFGPGTRLTVT.

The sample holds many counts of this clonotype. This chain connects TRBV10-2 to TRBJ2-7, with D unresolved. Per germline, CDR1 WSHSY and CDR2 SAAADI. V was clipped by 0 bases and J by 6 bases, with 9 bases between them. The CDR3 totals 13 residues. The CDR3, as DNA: TGCGCCAGCAGTGAGTCCCATAAAGGCGAGCAGTACTTC. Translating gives CASSESHKGEQYF.

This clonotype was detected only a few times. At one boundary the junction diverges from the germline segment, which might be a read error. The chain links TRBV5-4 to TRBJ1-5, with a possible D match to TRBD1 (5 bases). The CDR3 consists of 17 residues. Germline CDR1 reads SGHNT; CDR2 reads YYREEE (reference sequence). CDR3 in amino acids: CASSLNGAALLNQPQNF. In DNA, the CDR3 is TGTGCCAGCAGCTTGAACGGGGCCGCGCTACTAAATCAGCCCCAGAATTTT.

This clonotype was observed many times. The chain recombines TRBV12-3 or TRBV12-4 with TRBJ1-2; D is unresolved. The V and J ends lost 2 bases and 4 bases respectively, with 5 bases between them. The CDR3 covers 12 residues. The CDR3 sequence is CASSLNRYGYTF. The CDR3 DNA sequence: TGTGCCAGCAGTTTAAACCGCTATGGCTACACCTTC.

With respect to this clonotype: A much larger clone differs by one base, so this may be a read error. The CDR3: CSARDTSGNTEAFF. CDR3 coding DNA: TGCAGTGCTAGAGATACAAGCGGGAACACTGAAGCTTTCTTT. V gene TRBV20-1 combines with J gene TRBJ1-1; D gene uncertain. V dropped 0 bases and J dropped 1 base, with 9 bases sitting between them. Germline values: CDR1 DFQATT, CDR2 SNEGSKA (reference sequence). The CDR3 totals 14 residues.

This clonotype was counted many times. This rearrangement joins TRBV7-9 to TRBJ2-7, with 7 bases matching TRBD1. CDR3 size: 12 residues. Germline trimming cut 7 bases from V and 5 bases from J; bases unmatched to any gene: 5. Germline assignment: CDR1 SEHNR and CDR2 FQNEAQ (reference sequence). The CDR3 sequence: CASTDQGDEQYF. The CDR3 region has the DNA TGTGCCAGCACCGACCAGGGGGACGAGCAGTACTTC.

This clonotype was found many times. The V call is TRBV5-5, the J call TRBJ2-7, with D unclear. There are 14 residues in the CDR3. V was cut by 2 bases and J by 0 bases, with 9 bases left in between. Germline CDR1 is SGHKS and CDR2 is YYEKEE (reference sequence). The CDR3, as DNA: TGTGCCAGCAGCTTACTCGACGGCTCCTACGAGCAGTACTTC. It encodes CASSLLDGSYEQYF.

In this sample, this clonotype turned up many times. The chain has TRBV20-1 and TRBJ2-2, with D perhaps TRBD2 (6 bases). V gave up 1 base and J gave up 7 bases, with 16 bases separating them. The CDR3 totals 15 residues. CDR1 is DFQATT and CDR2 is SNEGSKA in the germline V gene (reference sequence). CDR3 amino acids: CSARGPRGGRGELFF. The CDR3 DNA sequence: TGCAGTGCTAGAGGACCGCGGGGTGGCCGCGGGGAGCTGTTTTTT.

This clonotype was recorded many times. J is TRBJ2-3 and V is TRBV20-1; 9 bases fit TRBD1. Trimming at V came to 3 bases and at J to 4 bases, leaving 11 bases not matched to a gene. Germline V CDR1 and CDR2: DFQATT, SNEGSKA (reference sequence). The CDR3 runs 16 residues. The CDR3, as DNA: TGCAGTGCTAGCGGGGGACAGGGAAAGGTCGCAGATACGCAGTATTTT. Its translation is CSASGGQGKVADTQYF.

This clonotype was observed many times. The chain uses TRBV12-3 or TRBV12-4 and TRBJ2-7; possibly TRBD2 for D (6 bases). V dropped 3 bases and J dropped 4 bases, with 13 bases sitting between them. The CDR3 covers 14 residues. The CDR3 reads CASSLGRELYEQYF. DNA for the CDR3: TGTGCCAGCAGTTTGGGGCGGGAACTATACGAGCAGTACTTC.

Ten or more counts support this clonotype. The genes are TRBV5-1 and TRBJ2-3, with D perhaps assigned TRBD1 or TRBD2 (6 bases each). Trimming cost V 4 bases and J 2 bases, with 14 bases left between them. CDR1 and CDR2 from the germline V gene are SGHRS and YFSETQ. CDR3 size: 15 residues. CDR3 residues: CASSNRGQPTDTQYF. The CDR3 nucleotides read TGCGCCAGCAGCAATCGGGGGCAACCCACAGATACGCAGTATTTT. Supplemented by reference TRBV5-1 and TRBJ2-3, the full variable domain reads KAGVTQTPRYLIKTRGQQVTLSCSPISGHRSVSWYQQTPGQGLQFLFEYFSETQRNKGNFPGRFSGRQFSNSRSEMNVSTLELGDSALYLCASSNRGQPTDTQYFGPGTRLTVL.

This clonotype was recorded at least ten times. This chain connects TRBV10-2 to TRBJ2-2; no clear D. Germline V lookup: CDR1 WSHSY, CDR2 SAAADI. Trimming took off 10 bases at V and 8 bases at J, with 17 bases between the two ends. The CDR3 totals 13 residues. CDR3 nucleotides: TGCGCCACCACGGTACAAGCTATGGGGGAGCTGTTTTTT. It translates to CATTVQAMGELFF.

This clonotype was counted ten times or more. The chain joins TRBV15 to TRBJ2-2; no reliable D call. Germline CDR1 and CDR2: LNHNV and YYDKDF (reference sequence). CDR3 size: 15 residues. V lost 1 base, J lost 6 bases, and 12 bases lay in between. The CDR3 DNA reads TGTGCCACCAGCAGAGGTGGGGTAGATGCCGGGGAGCTGTTTTTT. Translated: CATSRGGVDAGELFF. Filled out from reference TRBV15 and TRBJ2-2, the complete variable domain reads DAMVIQNPRYQVTQFGKPVTLSCSQTLNHNVMYWYQQKSSQAPKLLFHYYDKDFNNEADTPDNFQSRRPNTSFCFLDIRSPGLGDTAMYLCATSRGGVDAGELFFGEGSRLTVL.

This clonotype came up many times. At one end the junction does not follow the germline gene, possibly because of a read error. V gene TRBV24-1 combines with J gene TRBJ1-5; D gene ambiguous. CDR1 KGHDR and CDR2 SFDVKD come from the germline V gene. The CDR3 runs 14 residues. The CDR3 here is CATSETRNNQPQNF. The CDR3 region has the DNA TGTGCCACCAGTGAAACCAGGAACAATCAGCCCCAGAATTTT.

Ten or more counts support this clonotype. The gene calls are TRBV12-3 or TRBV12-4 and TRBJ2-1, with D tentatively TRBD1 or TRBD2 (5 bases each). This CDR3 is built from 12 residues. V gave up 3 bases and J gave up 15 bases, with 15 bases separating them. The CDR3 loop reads CASSFKDGARFF. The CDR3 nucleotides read TGTGCCAGCAGTTTTAAAGACGGGGCCAGGTTCTTC.

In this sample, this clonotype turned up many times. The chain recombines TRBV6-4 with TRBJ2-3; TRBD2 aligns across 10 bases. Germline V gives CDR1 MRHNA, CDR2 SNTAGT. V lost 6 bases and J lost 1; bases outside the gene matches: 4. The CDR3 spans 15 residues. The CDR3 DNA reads TGTGCCAGCAGGGTAGCGGGGGGTGGCACAGATACGCAGTATTTT. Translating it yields CASRVAGGGTDTQYF.

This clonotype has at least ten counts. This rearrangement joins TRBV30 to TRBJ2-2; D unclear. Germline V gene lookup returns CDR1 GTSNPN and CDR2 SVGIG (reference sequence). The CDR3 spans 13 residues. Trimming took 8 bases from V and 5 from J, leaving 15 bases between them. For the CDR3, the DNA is TGTGCCGGCATGGCTAGGTTGACCGGGGAGCTGTTTTTT. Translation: CAGMARLTGELFF.

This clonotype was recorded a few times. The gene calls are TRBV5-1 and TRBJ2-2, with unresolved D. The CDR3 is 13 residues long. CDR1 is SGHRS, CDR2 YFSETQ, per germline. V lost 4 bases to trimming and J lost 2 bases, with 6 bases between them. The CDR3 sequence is CASSGENTGELFF. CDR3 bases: TGCGCCAGCAGCGGCGAAAACACCGGGGAGCTGTTTTTT.

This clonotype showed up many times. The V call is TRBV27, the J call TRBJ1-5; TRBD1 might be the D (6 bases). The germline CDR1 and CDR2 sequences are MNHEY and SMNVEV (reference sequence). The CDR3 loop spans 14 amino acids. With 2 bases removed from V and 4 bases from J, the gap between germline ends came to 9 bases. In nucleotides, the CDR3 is TGTGCCAGCAGTTTAACAGGGCCGAATCAGCCCCAGCATTTT. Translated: CASSLTGPNQPQHF.

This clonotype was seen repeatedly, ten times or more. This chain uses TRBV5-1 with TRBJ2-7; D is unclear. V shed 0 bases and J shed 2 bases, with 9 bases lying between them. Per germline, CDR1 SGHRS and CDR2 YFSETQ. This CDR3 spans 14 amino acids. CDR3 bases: TGCGCCAGCAGCTTGGAGGTTTTTGCCTACGAGCAGTACTTC. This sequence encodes CASSLEVFAYEQYF.

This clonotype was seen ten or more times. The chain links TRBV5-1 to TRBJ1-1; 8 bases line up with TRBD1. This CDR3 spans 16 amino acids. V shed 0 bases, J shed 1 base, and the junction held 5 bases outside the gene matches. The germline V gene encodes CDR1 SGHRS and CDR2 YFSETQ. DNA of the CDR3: TGCGCCAGCAGCTTGGACCCCCAGGGGGCGAACACTGAAGCTTTCTTT. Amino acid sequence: CASSLDPQGANTEAFF.

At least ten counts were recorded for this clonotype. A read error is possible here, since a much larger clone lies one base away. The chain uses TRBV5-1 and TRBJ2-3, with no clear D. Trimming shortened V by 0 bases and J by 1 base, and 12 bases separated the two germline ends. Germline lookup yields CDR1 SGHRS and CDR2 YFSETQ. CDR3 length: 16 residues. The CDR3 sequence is CASSLVPGRGTDTQYF. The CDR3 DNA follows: TGCGCCAGCAGCTTGGTGCCCGGAAGAGGCACAGATACGCAGTATTTT.

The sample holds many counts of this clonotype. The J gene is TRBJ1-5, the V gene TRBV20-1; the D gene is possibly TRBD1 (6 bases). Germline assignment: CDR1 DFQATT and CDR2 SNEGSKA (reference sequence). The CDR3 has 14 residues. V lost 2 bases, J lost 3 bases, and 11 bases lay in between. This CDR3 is CSARLDRHNQPQHF. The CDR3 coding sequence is TGCAGTGCTAGACTGGACAGACACAATCAGCCCCAGCATTTT.

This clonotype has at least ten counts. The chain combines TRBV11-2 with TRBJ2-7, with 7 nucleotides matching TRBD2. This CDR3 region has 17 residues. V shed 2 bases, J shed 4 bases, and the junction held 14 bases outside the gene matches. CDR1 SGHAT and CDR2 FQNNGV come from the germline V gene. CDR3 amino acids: CASSLLRWPSGLYEQYF. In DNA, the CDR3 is TGTGCCAGCAGCTTATTGCGATGGCCTAGCGGATTATACGAGCAGTACTTC.

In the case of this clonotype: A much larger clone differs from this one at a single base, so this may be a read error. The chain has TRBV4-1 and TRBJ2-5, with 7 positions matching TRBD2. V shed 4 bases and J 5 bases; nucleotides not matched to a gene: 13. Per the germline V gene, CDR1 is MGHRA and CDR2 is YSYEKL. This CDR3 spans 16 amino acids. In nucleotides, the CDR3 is TGCGCCAGCAGCCGAACTCGGGACTATAAAGGGGAGACCCAGTACTTC. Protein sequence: CASSRTRDYKGETQYF.

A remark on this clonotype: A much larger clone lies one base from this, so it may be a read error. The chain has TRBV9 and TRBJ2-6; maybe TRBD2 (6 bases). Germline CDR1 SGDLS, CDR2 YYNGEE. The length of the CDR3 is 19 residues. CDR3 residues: CASSVGVTSGFSGAKVLTF. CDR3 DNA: TGTGCCAGCAGCGTAGGGGTTACGAGCGGGTTCTCTGGGGCCAAAGTCCTGACTTTC.

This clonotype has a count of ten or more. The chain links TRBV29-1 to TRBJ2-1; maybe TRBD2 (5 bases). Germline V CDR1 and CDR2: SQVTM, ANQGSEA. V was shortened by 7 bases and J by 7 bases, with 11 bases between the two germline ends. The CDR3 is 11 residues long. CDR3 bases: TGCAGCGCGCTGGAGGTTAATGAGCAGTTCTTC. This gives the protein CSALEVNEQFF.

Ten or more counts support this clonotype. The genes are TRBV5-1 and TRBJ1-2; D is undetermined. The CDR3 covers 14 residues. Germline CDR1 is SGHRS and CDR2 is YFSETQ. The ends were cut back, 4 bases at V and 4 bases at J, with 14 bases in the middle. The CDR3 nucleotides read TGCGCCAGCAGCCAAGCCACCGGGTCCTATGGCTACACCTTC. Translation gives CASSQATGSYGYTF.

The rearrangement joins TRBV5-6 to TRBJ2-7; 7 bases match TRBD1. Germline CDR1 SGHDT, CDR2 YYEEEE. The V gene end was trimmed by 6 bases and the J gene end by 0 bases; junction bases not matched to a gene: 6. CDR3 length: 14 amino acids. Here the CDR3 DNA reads TGTGCCAGCACCTTCGGGACAGCCTCCTACGAGCAGTACTTC. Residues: CASTFGTASYEQYF.